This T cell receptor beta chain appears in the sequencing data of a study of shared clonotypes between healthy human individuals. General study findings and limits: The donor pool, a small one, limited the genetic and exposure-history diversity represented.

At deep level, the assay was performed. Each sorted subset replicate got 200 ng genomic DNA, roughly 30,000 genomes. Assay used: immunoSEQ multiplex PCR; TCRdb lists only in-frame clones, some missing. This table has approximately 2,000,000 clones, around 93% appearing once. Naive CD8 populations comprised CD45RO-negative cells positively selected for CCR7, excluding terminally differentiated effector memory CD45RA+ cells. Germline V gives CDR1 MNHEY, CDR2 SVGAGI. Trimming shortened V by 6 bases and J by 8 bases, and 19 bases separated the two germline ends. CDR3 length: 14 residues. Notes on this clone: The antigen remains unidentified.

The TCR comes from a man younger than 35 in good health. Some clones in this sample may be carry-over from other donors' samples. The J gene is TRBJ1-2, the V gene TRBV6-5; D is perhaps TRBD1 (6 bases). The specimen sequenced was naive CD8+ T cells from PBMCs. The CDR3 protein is CASSHPTGLEGYTF. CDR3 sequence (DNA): TGTGCCAGCAGCCATCCGACAGGATTGGAAGGCTACACCTTC.